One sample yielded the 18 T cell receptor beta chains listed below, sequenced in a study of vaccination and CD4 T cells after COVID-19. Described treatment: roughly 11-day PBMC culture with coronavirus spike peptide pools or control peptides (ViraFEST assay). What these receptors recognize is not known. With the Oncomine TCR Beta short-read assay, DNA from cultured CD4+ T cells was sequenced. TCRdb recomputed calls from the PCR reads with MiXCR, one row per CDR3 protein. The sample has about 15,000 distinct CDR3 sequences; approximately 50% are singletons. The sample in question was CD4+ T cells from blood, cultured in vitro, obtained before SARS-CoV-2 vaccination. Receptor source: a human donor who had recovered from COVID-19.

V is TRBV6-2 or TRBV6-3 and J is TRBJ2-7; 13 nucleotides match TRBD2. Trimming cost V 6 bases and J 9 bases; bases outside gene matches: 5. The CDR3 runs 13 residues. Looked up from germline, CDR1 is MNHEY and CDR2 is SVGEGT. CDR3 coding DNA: TGTGCCAGCAGCTTGGGACTAGCGGGATGGCAGTACTTC. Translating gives CASSLGLAGWQYF.

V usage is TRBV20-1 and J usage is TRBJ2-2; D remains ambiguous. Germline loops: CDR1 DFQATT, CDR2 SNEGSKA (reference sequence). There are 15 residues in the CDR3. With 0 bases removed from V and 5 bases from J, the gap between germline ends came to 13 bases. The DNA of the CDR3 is TGCAGTGCTAGAGATGGTTCTCGAGGAACCGGGGAGCTGTTTTTT. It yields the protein CSARDGSRGTGELFF.

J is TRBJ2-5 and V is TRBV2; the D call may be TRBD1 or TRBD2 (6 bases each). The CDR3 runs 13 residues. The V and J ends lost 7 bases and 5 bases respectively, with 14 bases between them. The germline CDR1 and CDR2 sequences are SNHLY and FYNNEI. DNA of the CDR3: TGTGCCAGCAAAATGGGGGGCCGGGAGACCCAGTACTTC. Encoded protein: CASKMGGRETQYF.

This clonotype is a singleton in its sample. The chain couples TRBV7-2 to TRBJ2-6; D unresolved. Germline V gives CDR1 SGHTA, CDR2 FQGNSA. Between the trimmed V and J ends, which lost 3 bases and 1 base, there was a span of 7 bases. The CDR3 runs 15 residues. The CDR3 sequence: CASSFRNSGANVLTF. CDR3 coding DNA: TGTGCCAGCAGCTTTAGGAATTCTGGGGCCAACGTCCTGACTTTC.

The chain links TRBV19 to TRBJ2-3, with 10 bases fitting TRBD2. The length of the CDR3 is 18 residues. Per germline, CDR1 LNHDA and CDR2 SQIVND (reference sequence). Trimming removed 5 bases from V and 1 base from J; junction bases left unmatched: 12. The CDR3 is CASSPLAGTPLGTDTQYF. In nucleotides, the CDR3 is TGTGCCAGTAGTCCACTAGCGGGGACCCCTCTGGGCACAGATACGCAGTATTTT.

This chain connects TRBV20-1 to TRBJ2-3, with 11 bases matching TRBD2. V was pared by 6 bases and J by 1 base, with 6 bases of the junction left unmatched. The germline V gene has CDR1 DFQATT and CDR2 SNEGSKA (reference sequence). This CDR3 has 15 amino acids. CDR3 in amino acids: CSAIPTSGGTDTQYF. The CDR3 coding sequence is TGCAGTGCAATACCGACTAGCGGGGGCACAGATACGCAGTATTTT.

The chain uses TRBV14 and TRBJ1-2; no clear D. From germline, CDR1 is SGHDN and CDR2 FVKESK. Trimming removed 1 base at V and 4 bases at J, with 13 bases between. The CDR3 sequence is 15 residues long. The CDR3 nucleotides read TGTGCCAGCAGCCAAGGATCCCTGGGTCCCTATGGCTACACCTTC. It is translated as CASSQGSLGPYGYTF.

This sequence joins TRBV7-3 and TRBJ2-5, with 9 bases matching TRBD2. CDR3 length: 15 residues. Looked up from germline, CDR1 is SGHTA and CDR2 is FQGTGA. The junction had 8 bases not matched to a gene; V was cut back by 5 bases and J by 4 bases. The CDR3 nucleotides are TGTGCCAGCAGCCCGGGCGGGAGGGCCGTAGAGACCCAGTACTTC. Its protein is CASSPGGRAVETQYF.

The CDR3 here is CASSLGGGANTEAFF. The CDR3 DNA reads as TGTGCCAGCAGCTTGGGAGGGGGGGCGAACACTGAAGCTTTCTTT. This rearrangement joins TRBV5-4 to TRBJ1-1; possibly TRBD1 for D (6 bases). The germline V gene has CDR1 SGHNT and CDR2 YYREEE (reference sequence). Trimming pared 0 bases from V and 1 base from J, leaving 10 bases between. This CDR3 contains 15 residues.

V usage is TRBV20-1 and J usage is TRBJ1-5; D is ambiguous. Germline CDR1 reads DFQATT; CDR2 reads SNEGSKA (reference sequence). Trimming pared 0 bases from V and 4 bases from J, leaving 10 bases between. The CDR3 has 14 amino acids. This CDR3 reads CSARENLGNQPQHF. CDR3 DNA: TGCAGTGCTAGAGAAAATTTAGGGAATCAGCCCCAGCATTTT.

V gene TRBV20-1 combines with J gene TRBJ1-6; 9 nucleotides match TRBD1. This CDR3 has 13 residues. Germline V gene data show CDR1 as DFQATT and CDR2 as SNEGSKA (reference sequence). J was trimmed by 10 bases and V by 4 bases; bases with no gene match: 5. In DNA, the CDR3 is TGCAGTGCTACGGACAGGGGTGGCTCACCCCTCCACTTT. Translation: CSATDRGGSPLHF.

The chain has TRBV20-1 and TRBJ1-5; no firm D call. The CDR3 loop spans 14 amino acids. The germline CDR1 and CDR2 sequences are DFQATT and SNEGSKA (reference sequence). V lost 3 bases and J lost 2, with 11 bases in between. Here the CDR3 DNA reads TGCAGTGCTAGCTCATTCCAGGGCAATCAGCCCCAGCATTTT. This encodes CSASSFQGNQPQHF.

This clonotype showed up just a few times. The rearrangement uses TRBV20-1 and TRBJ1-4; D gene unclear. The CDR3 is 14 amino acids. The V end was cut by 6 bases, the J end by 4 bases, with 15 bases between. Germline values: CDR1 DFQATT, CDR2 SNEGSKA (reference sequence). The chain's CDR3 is CSALIQTDNEKLFF. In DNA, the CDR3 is TGCAGTGCCCTGATACAGACCGATAATGAAAAACTGTTTTTT.

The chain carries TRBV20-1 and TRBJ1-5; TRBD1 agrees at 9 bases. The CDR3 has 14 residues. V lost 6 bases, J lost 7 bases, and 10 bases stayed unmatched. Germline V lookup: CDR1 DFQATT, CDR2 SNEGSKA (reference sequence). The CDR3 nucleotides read TGCAGTGCGTTACAGGGGGCGTACGGACAGCCCCAGCATTTT. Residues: CSALQGAYGQPQHF.

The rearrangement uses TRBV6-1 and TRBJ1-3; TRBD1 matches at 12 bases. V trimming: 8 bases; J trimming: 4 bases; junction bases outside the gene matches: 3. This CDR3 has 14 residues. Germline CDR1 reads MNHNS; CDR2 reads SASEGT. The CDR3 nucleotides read TGTGCCAGCGGGGACAGGGGGCAAGGAAACACCATATATTTT. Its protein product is CASGDRGQGNTIYF.

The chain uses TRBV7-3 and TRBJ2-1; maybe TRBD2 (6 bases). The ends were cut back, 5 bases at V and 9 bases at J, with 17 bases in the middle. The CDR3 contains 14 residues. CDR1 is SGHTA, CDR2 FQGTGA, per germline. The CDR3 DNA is TGTGCCAGCAGCCCGGAGGGCGGGCGCACTGAGCAGTTCTTC. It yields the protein CASSPEGGRTEQFF.

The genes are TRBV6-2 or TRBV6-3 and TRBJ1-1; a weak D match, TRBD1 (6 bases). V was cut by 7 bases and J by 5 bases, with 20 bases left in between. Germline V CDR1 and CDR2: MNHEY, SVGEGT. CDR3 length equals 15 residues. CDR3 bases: TGTGCCAGCACCGCGTTGAGGCAGGGGAAGACTGAAGCTTTCTTT. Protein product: CASTALRQGKTEAFF.

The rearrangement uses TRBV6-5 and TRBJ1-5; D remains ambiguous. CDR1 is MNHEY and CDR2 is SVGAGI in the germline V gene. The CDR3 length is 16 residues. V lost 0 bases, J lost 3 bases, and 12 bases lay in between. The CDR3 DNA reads TGTGCCAGCAGTTACTCCTTGGACGGAGTCAATCAGCCCCAGCATTTT. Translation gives CASSYSLDGVNQPQHF.